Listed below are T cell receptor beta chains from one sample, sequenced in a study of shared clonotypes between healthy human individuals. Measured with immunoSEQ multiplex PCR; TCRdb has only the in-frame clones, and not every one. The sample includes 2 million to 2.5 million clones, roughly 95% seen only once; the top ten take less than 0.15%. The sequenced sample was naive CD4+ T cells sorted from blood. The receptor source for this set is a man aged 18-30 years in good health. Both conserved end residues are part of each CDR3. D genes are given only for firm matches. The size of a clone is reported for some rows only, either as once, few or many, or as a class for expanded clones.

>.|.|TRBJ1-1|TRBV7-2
CASSLGMGFTEAFF
TGTGCCAGCAGCTTAGGTATGGGGTTCACTGAAGCTTTCTTT
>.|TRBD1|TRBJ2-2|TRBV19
CASSRTGVVTGELFF
TGTGCCAGTAGTAGGACAGGGGTTGTTACCGGGGAGCTGTTTTTT
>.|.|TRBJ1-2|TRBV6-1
CASTGSGTGYGYTF
TGTGCCAGCACTGGCTCCGGGACCGGCTATGGCTACACCTTC
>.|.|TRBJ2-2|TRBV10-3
CAIRRDLNTGELFF
TGTGCCATCAGACGGGACCTAAACACCGGGGAGCTGTTTTTT
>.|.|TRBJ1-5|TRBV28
CASTPSESIRNQPQHF
TGTGCCAGCACTCCCTCAGAGTCAATAAGAAATCAGCCCCAGCATTTT
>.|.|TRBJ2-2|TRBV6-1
CASMSTGELFF
TGTGCCAGCATGTCGACCGGGGAGCTGTTTTTT
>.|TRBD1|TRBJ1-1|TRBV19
CASSFPQGGAEAFF
TGTGCCAGTAGTTTCCCTCAGGGGGGCGCTGAAGCTTTCTTT
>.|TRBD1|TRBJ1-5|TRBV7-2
CASSLDRFSNQPQHF
TGTGCCAGCAGCCTGGACAGGTTTAGCAATCAGCCCCAGCATTTT
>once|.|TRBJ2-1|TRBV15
CATSRDRTGSEQFF
TGTGCCACCAGCAGAGATCGGACTGGTAGTGAGCAGTTCTTC
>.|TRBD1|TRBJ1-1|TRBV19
CASSSQGARTEAFF
TGTGCCAGTAGTAGTCAGGGGGCGCGAACTGAAGCTTTCTTT
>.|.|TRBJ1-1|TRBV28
CASSLRGNTEAFF
TGTGCCAGCAGTTTAAGGGGAAACACTGAAGCTTTCTTT
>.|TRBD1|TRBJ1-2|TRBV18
CASSPQQGDYGYTF
TGTGCCAGCTCACCACAACAGGGGGACTATGGCTACACCTTC
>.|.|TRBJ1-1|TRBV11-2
CASSLNWGLSMNTEAFF
TGTGCCAGCAGCTTAAATTGGGGGCTGAGCATGAACACTGAAGCTTTCTTT
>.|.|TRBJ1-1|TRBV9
CASSLTGKNTEAFF
TGTGCCAGCAGCCTAACAGGGAAGAACACTGAAGCTTTCTTT
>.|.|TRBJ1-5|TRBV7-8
CASSLAEDFGNQPQHF
TGTGCCAGCAGCTTAGCGGAGGACTTCGGCAATCAGCCCCAGCATTTT
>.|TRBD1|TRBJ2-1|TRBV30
CAWSNWGQSTGQFF
TGTGCCTGGAGTAACTGGGGACAGTCCACGGGGCAGTTCTTC
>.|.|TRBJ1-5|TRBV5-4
CASSQDRNQPQHF
TGTGCCAGCAGCCAGGATCGCAATCAGCCCCAGCATTTT
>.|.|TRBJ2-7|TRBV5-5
CASSLPHYEQYF
TGTGCCAGCAGCTTACCCCACTACGAGCAGTACTTC
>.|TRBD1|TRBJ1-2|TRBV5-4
CASSQGAGYGYTF
TGTGCCAGCAGCCAGGGGGCAGGGTATGGCTACACCTTC
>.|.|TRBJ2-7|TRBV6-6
CASSYWTANYEQYF
TGTGCCAGCAGTTACTGGACAGCGAACTACGAGCAGTACTTC
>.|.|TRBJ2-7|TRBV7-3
CASSQGGDSYEQYF
TGTGCCAGCAGTCAGGGTGGGGATTCCTACGAGCAGTACTTC
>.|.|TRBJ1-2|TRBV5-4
CASSPDPSLHNYGYTF
TGTGCCAGCAGCCCCGACCCCTCACTCCACAACTATGGCTACACCTTC
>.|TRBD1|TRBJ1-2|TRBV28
CASSIRGVGGYTF
TGTGCCAGCTCCATCAGGGGGGTGGGTGGCTACACCTTC
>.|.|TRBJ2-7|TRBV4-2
CASSQVVSGGQGKRQYF
TGTGCCAGCAGCCAAGTGGTTAGCGGGGGACAGGGAAAGAGGCAGTACTTC
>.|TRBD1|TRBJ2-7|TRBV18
CASSPDRVGEQYF
TGTGCCAGCTCACCAGACAGGGTGGGCGAGCAGTACTTC
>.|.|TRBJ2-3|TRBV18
CASSPRQGGTDTQYF
TGTGCCAGCTCACCACGACAGGGAGGTACAGATACGCAGTATTTT
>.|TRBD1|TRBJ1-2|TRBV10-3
CAISVVGGQSTYGYTF
TGTGCCATCAGTGTCGTGGGGGGACAGTCGACTTATGGCTACACCTTC
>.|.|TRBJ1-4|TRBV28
CASSLRQATNEKLFF
TGTGCCAGCAGTTTAAGACAGGCAACTAATGAAAAACTGTTTTTT
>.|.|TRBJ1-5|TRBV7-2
CASSLAMGQPQHF
TGTGCCAGCAGCTTAGCGATGGGTCAGCCCCAGCATTTT
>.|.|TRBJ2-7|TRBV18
CASSTQTSEQYF
TGTGCCAGCTCAACACAAACTAGCGAGCAGTACTTC
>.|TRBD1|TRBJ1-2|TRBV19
CASSSPGQGNYGYTF
TGTGCCAGTAGTAGCCCGGGACAGGGGAACTATGGCTACACCTTC
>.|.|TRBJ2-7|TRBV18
CASSPGAENYEQYF
TGTGCCAGCTCACCAGGAGCAGAAAACTACGAGCAGTACTTC
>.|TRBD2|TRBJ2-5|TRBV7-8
CASSFSGGDQETQYF
TGTGCCAGCAGCTTTAGCGGGGGGGATCAAGAGACCCAGTACTTC
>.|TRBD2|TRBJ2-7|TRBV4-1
CASSQSERGTYEQYF
TGCGCCAGCAGCCAGAGCGAGCGGGGGACCTACGAGCAGTACTTC
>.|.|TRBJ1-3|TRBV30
CAWRQTGSGNTIYF
TGTGCCTGGCGTCAAACAGGGTCCGGAAACACCATATATTTT
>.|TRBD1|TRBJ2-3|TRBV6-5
CASSPDRAWTDTQYF
TGTGCCAGCAGCCCGGACAGGGCTTGGACAGATACGCAGTATTTT
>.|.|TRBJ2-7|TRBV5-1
CASSLPGLGTYEQYF
TGCGCCAGCAGCTTGCCCGGCCTAGGGACCTACGAGCAGTACTTC
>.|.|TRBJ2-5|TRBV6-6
CASIVSGGETQYF
TGTGCCAGCATAGTATCAGGGGGGGAGACCCAGTACTTC
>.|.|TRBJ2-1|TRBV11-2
CASSAQGGSYNEQFF
TGTGCCAGCAGCGCACAGGGCGGGTCCTACAATGAGCAGTTCTTC
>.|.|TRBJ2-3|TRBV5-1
CASSSTGRRPTDTQYF
TGCGCCAGCAGTTCTACAGGTCGAAGGCCCACAGATACGCAGTATTTT
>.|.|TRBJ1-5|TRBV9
CASSVGKGGSNQPQHF
TGTGCCAGCAGCGTAGGAAAGGGTGGGAGCAATCAGCCCCAGCATTTT
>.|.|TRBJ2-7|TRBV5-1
CASSSGTTSSYEQYF
TGCGCCAGCAGCAGCGGGACAACCTCCTCCTACGAGCAGTACTTC
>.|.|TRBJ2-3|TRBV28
CASSPPGRGRPDTQYF
TGTGCCAGCAGTCCCCCGGGCAGGGGTAGGCCAGATACGCAGTATTTT
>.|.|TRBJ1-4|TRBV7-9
CASSAGRATNEKLFF
TGTGCCAGCAGCGCCGGGAGGGCTACTAATGAAAAACTGTTTTTT
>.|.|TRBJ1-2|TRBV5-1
CASSLASGENYGYTF
TGCGCCAGCAGCTTGGCTTCAGGAGAAAACTATGGCTACACCTTC
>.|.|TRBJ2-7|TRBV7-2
CASSPPPGTDTYEQYF
TGTGCCAGCAGCCCGCCCCCCGGGACCGATACCTACGAGCAGTACTTC
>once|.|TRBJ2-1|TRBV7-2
CASSNSGTLSYNEQFF
TGTGCCAGCAGCAACTCCGGGACTCTCTCCTACAATGAGCAGTTCTTC
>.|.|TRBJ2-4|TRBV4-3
CASSQEGLRSDIQYF
TGCGCCAGCAGCCAGGAGGGACTCCGGTCAGACATTCAGTACTTC
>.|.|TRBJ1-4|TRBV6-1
CASSEALLNRPATNEKLFF
TGTGCCAGCAGTGAAGCGCTTCTTAACAGACCCGCAACTAATGAAAAACTGTTTTTT
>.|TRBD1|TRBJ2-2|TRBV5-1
CASSPTGQDGELFF
TGCGCCAGCAGCCCGACAGGGCAAGACGGGGAGCTGTTTTTT
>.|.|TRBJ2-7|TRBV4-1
CASSLSGYLTYEQYF
TGCGCCAGCAGCCTATCCGGGTATTTGACCTACGAGCAGTACTTC
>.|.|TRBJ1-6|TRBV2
CASSRQPGANNSPLHF
TGTGCCAGCAGTCGACAGCCGGGGGCGAATAATTCACCCCTCCACTTT
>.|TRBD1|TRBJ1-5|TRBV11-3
CASRRTGRSCNQPQHF
TGTGCCAGCAGGCGGACAGGAAGAAGTTGCAATCAGCCCCAGCATTTT
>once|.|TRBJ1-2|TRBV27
CASQGAPGVGYTF
TGTGCCAGCCAAGGGGCGCCTGGTGTTGGCTACACCTTC
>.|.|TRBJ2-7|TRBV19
CASTPRGSSYEQYF
TGTGCCAGTACCCCGCGAGGTAGCTCCTACGAGCAGTACTTC